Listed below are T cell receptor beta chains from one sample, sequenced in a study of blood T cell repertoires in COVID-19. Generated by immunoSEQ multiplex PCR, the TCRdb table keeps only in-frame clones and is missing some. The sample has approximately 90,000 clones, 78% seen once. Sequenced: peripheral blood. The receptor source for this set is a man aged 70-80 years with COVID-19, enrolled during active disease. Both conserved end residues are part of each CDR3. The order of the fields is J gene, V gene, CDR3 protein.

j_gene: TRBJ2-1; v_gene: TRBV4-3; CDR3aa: CASSQDRAAGDNEQFF
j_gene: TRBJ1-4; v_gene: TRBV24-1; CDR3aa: CAPELRWEKLFF
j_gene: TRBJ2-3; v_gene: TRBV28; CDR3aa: CASKASGRADTQYF
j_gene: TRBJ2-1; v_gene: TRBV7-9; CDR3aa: CASSFSSYNEQFF
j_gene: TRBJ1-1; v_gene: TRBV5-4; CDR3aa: CASSRPGTPNTEAFF
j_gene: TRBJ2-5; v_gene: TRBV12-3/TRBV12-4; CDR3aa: CASGRGGETQYF
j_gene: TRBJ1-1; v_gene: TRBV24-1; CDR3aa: CATSDRALSGTEAFF
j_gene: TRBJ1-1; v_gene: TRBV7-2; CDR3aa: CASGRWGGPEAFF
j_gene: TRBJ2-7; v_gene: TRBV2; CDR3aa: CASSEQTGYEQYF
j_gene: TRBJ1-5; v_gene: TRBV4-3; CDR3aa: CASSQDLGRVDQPQHF
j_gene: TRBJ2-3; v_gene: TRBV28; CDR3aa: CASGDKTPDTQYF
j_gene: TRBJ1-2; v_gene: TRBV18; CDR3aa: CASSPIVASYGYTF
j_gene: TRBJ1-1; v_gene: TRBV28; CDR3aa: CASSPYRAEAFF
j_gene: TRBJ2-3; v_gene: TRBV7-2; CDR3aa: CASSLGTSVTDTQYF
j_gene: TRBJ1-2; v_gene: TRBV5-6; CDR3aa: CASSLVRQGAVRYGYTF
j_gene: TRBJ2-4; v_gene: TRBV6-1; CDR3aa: CASSERASGYDIQYF
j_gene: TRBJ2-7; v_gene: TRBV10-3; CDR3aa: CAISDQEQAYEQYF
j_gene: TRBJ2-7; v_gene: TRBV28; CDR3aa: CASSLGTGRSGAYEQYF
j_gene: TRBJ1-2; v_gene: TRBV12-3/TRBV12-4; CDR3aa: CASSLGQGYGYTF
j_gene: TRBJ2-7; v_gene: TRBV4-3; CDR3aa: CASSQDTLPSGAYYEQYF
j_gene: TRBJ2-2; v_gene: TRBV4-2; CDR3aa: CASSQPLAGHTGELFF
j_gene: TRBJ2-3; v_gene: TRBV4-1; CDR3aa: CASSRDRLTDTQYF
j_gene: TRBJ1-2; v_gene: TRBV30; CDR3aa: CAWSPQRGYTF
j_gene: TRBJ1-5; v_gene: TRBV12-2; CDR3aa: CASRLPKRDRGRRNQPQHF
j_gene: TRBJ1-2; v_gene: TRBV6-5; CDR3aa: CASRKTGKDGYTF
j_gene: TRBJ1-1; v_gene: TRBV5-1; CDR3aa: CASSLVGTGLPVNTEAFF
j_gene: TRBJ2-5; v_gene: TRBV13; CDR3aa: CASSLGQTQETQYF
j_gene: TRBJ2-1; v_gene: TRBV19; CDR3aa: CASSIGLVLGEQFF
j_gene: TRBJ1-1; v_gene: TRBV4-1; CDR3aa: CASHRHGEGGTEAFF
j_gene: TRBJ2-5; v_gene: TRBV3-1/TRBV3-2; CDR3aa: CASSQEPSSGRVEETQYF
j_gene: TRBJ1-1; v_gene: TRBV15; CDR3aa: CATSRGRGDTEAFF
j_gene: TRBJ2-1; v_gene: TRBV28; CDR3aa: CASSFPSQTSGGNNEQFF
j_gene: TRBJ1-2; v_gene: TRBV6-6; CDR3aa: CASSPDRPRVYNYGYTF
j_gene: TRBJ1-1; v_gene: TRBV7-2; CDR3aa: CASRGHMNTEAFF
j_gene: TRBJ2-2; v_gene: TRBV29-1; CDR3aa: CSVAEGGTGELFF
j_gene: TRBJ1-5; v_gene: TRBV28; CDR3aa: CASRGIQGALNQPQHF
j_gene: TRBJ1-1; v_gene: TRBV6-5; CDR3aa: CASSYGQGGGTEAFF
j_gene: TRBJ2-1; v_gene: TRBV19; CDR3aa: CASSPDSDNEQFF
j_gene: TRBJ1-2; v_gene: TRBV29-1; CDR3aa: CSVESSNYGYTF
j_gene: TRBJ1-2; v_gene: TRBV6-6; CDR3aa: CASSNPVQGLNYGYTF
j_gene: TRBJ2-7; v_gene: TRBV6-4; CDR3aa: CASSDPTTGLNYEQYF
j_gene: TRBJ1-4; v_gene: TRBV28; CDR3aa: CASSFGTGLNEKLFF
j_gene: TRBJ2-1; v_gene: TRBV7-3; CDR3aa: CASSLSGASSYNEQFF
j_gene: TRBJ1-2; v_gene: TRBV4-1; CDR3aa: CASSQVGTGGLANYGYTF
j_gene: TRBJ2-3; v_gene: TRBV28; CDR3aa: CASRPAGGNWYTQYF
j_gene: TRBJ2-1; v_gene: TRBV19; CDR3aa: CASSGQLSSYNEQFF
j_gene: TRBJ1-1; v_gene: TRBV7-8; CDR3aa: CASSLVSGLENTEAFF
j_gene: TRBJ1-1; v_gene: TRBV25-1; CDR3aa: CASSEYGQGNTEAFF
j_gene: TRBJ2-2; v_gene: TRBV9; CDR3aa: CASSVNTRGELFF
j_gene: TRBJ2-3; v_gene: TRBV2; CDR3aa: CASSGGNLDTQYF
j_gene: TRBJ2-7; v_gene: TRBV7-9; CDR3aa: CASSSPGATEQYF
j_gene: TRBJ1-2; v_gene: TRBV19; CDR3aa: CASSRGLGYGYTF
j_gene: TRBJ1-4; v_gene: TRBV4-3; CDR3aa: CASSQFRTGGNEKLFF
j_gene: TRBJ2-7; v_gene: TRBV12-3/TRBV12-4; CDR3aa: CASSLSGSYEQYF
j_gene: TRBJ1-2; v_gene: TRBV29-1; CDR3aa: CSVTANYGYTF
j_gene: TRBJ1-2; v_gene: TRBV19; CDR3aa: CASNPGGLPNYGYTF
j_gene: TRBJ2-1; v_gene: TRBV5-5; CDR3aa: CASSLTGQNYNEQFF
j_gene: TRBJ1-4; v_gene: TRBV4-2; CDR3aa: CASSQEGGATNEKLFF
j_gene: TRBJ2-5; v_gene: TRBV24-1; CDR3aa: CATSDTSVGETQYF